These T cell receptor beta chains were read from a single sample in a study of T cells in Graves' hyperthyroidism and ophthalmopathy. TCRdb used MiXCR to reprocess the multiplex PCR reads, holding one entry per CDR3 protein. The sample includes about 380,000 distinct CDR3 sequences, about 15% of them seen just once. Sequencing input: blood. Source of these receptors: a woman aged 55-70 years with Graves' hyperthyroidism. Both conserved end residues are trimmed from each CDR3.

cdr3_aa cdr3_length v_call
ASSQGSGRARYEQY 14 TRBV3-1
ASTRETDTQY 10 TRBV5-1
ASSLASDRVGYT 12 TRBV7-9
ASSFVGPNEDQY 12 TRBV12-3/TRBV12-4
SAIPPPGLAAYTDTQY 16 TRBV20-1
SARVEAGTRGGNEQF 15 TRBV20-1
ASRGTSGISTDTQY 14 TRBV19
SASPGTDVYGYT 12 TRBV20-1
ASSYGPGDGQPQH 13 TRBV6-5
ASLSGQGNTEAF 12 TRBV5-1
ASSLGLAGDTGTESGNTIY 19 TRBV7-9
ASSPVDTARDTGELF 15 TRBV3-1
ASSSPTDSYEQY 12 TRBV12-3/TRBV12-4
ATSENRDTEAF 11 TRBV24-1
SVRQGARPEAF 11 TRBV29-1
ASSSPGTNNEQF 12 TRBV7-3
ASSLVSQSNQPQH 13 TRBV7-8
SARDRGANSYNEQF 14 TRBV20-1
ASNPGLAGEWSGEQF 15 TRBV7-7
ASSEGLIVTYNEQF 14 TRBV9
ASARGEIGNIQY 12 TRBV12-5
AWSVQGLAGRSSYNEQF 17 TRBV30
AGSRQSYEQY 10 TRBV3-1
ASSPRDPYSPLH 12 TRBV18
ASSSGTSGRNRETQY 15 TRBV6-9
ASRTIISNQPQH 12 TRBV6-4
SVETHPYEQY 10 TRBV29-1
ATSSGTRTSGANVLT 15 TRBV24-1
ASSPGTGRRGSYNEQF 16 TRBV5-4
SVRLAGDEQF 10 TRBV29-1
AAALGTPAF 9 TRBV2
ASSRITTSGRADEQF 15 TRBV27
ASSVRGGSYSGGSVYEQY 18 TRBV11-3
ASSSLGTSGSGADTQY 16 TRBV6-2/TRBV6-3
ASSECPGHTDQPQH 14 TRBV25-1
SAKGHSNEQY 10 TRBV20-1
ASSLLRQGANTGELF 15 TRBV5-1
AISEVQPGQPQH 12 TRBV10-3